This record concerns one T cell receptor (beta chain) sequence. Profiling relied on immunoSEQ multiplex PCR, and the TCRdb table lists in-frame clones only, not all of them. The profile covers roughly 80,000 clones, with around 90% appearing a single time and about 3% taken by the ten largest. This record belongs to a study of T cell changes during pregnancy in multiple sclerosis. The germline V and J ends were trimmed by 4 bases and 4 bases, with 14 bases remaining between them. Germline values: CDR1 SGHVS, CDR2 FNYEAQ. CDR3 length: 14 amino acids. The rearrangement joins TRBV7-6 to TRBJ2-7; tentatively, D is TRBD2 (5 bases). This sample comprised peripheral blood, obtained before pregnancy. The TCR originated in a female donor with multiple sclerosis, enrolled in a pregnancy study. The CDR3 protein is CASSSSRGNYEQYF. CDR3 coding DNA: TGTGCCAGCAGCTCTAGCCGGGGTAATTACGAGCAGTACTTC.